A single TCR beta chain is shown here with its context. Its antigen is unknown. Nothing much larger sits one base from this clone, and base qualities are not available. Healthy HIV-negative adults with no recently reported acute infections or vaccinations were included as donors. Every donor was a Caucasian adult residing in Nashville, Tennessee, USA. CD4+ T cells were enriched by magnetic negative selection; naive cells were then positively selected on CD45RA, and the negative fraction formed the memory subset. After blood collection by leukapheresis, PBMCs were isolated using Ficoll-Histopaque density gradient centrifugation and then cryopreserved in the vapor phase of liquid nitrogen. Analytical flow cytometry was used to check the purity and quantity of every magnetically sorted T cell population. From each sorted fraction, genomic DNA was isolated and quantified by UV absorbance on a Nanodrop 2000c.

The trim is 9 bases for V and 0 bases for J, with a gap of 16 bases between the germline ends. The CDR1 and CDR2 encoded by the germline V gene are MNHNS and SASEGT. Including cysteine and phenylalanine, the CDR3 has 15 amino acids. Only the CDR3 DNA stays, 45 bases, in frame from base 1. These data originate in a study of shared clonotypes between healthy human individuals (dated by TCRdb to about 2020). About the study as a whole: The cohort included a few men and a couple of women between 18 and 49 years of age. Per donor, three plates each were used for CD4 naive and CD4 memory, two for CD8 naive, and one for CD8 memory. The study deeply sequenced blood TCR repertoires of about five healthy adults to estimate repertoire size and the extent of clonotype sharing between individuals. Libraries were prepared and TCR repertoires were sequenced by different laboratories using diverse techniques, in order to increase sequencing depth and limit assay-specific biases. Each donor's leukapheresis produced roughly between roughly 0.85 and 10 billion PBMCs.

Using the deep immunoSEQ assay, multiplex PCR amplified TCR CDR3 regions from genomic DNA. Genomic DNA extracted from each cell subset was distributed evenly over all wells of several immunoSEQ 96-well plates, and each plate served as one replicate. Each replicate PCR for sorted subsets received around 0.2 ug genomic DNA, equal to roughly 30,000 T cell genomes. Purified libraries were quantified with a Qubit 3.0 fluorometer, sized on a Bioanalyzer 2100, and re-quantified with the KAPA Library Quantification kit. Every immunoSEQ 96-well plate was sequenced on a dedicated single-read 150-cycle Illumina NextSeq 550 flow cell. The paper's data handling went like this. Because only junctional sequences without quality scores were contained in the immunoSEQ output, filtering matching that applied to full-length reads could not be performed. Sequences were annotated with PyIR, a Python wrapper for IgBLAST v1.9, using IMGT germline references to assign V/J genes and CDR3. Reads were removed for weak V/J assignments (E-value above 1e-6), missing CDR3, stop codons, out-of-frame junctions, or ambiguous translated residues. V3J clonotypes were defined as sequences sharing an identical inferred V gene, J gene, and CDR3 amino acid sequence. The percentage overlap between two repertoires was calculated by dividing the number of shared unique clonotypes by the size of the smaller repertoire. RTK rarefaction, the Chao1 estimator, and Recon v2.1 estimates of unobserved clonotypes were used to assess repertoire richness. Generation probabilities for all TCRbeta clonotypes obtained by the gDNA method from a few donors were computed using OLGA. TCRdb took this table from immuneACCESS and kept in-frame rearrangements with V and J called. Such tables lack part of the clones; where checked against another copy, unresolved V genes explain under half of the gap, and the rest is unexplained. V and J calls and clone size are copied from that table; D and trimming were computed from the DNA. The sample includes about 330,000 clones, with roughly 70% observed a single time. Approximately 10% of the sample is held by the ten biggest clonotypes.

Broad study findings and their caveats: Even with the large sequencing depth, rarefaction of the sorted-subset datasets indicated that sequencing was incomplete. Pairwise subsampling led to the expectation that sequencing depth would affect the degree of clonotype sharing among donors. Only blood was sampled, and tissue TCR repertoires likely differ from those in blood. Naive subsets generally had larger estimated clonotype richness than memory subsets. When a few donors were compared, the shared fraction of clonotypes was roughly 4.8% for naive CD4, 3% to 4% for naive CD8, more than 2% for memory CD4, and around 0.37% for memory CD8. The genetic and exposure-history diversity represented was limited by the small number of donors. Compared with non-shared clonotypes, clonotypes shared by all four sorted-subset donors had higher generation probabilities.

The chain uses TRBV6-1 and TRBJ2-3; there is no confident call for the D gene. The sequence was collected from a man aged 30-40 years in good health. Input material: memory CD4+ T cells sorted from blood. Reading the label with the study, this specimen's cell subset or site is: CD45RA-negative fraction. The nucleotide sequence is given as TGTGCCAGTGGCTACTCCTCTCTTAGCACAGATACGCAGTATTTT. This yields the protein CASGYSSLSTDTQYF.